This T cell receptor beta chain was identified in a study of OX40 agonist ivuxolimab in advanced cancers. Across the study: The patients received agonistic anti-OX40 (CD134) antibody ivuxolimab. In this trial design, patients received ivuxolimab intravenously at 0.01 to 10 mg/kg every 2 weeks. General study findings and limits: Some of the lowest clonal expansion was seen in partial responders at 0.1-3.0 mg/kg. The work left the antigen specificity of expanded peripheral T cells undetermined.

The CDR3 totals 14 residues. Germline CDR1 is LNHNV and CDR2 is YYDKDF (reference sequence). The V gene lost 6 bases and the J gene lost 2 bases, with 10 bases spanning the gap. Some clones are missing from TCRdb's copy, which holds only in-frame ones; the method was immunoSEQ multiplex PCR. The top ten hold 9.5% to 12% of the sample, which has 35,000 to 55,000 clones, roughly 94% seen once. As to this clone: Its antigen is as yet unknown.

The starting material was CD4+ or CD8+ T cells sorted from blood, obtained in a trial of the OX40 agonist ivuxolimab. The chain carries TRBV15 and TRBJ2-2; maybe TRBD2 (5 bases). This receptor was identified in an adult with an advanced solid tumor such as melanoma, head and neck, liver or kidney cancer. Here the CDR3 DNA reads TGTGCCACCAGATCACGGGGTAACACCGGGGAGCTGTTTTTT. Translating gives CATRSRGNTGELFF.